In its sample, the clone carrying this T cell receptor (beta chain) was seen many times. This record belongs to a study of blood T cells in healthy people across ages. Germline CDR1 and CDR2: DFQATT and SNEGSKA (reference sequence). The V gene lost 7 bases and the J gene lost 4 bases, with 8 bases spanning the gap. This CDR3 region has 11 residues. A J-beta primer mix and a sample-barcoded 5' primer were used in a second PCR of roughly 6 to 12 cycles. A template-switch adaptor that had 12 random nucleotides put a tag on each cDNA molecule. TCRdb redid the calling of the 5' RACE reads with MiXCR, one entry per CDR3 protein. The sample includes 730,000 or so distinct CDR3 sequences, roughly two fifths of them seen just once.

This TCR was sampled from a woman aged 60 to 75 in good health. The chain combines TRBV20-1 with TRBJ2-1; possibly TRBD2 for D (5 bases). The sequenced sample consisted of blood. In nucleotides, the CDR3 is TGCAGTGTCCCGGGGTACAATGAGCAGTTCTTC. Translation: CSVPGYNEQFF.